This T cell receptor (beta chain) was recorded in a study of T-cell reconstitution after alpha-beta-depleted transplantation in children. General study findings and limits: About two months after transplant, alpha-beta T cells reportedly came from several hundred expanded graft clones. T-cell counts and diversity were attributed mostly to newly produced T cells one year after transplant.

Germline CDR1 is DFQATT and CDR2 is SNEGSKA (reference sequence). This CDR3 has 14 amino acids. Trimming took 6 bases from V and 4 from J; bases not matched to a gene: 9. This clonotype turned up a few times. The target antigen is unknown. Preparing the TCRbeta library involved the use of unique molecular identifiers. TCRdb ran MiXCR on the PCR reads and lists one entry per CDR3 protein. The data contain some 840,000 distinct CDR3 sequences, about 15% of them singletons. Material: PBMCs, mostly from graft donor cells, obtained 360 days after TCRalphabeta/CD19-depleted stem cell transplant. This sequence was found in a male patient between 5 and 17 years old who had a stem cell transplant for acute lymphoblastic leukemia, so the T cells may come from the graft donor. The V call is TRBV20-1, the J call TRBJ2-3; 8 bases fit TRBD2. The CDR3 DNA is TGCAGTGCCAACAGCGGGAGAGGTTCAGATACGCAGTATTTT. This codes for CSANSGRGSDTQYF.